This TCR beta chain appears in the sequencing data of a study of blood T cell repertoires in COVID-19. At the level of the study: Acute and convalescent COVID-19 samples came from the United States, Italy and Spain. T cells, B-cell-depleted T cells, or PBMCs provided the cDNA or gDNA that served as material.

In the original workflow: Reference gene primers were amplified, and this amplification served to estimate nucleated cell counts. TCRdb's table, derived via immunoSEQ multiplex PCR, lists solely in-frame clones and lacks some. That table supplies the V and J calls and clone size; D and trimming were determined from the DNA. The repertoire has under 75,000 clones, 88% of them found once; the top ten carry roughly 3.5%. This CDR3 has 18 residues. Germline assignment: CDR1 LGHNA and CDR2 YSLEER. After removal of 4 bases from V and 2 bases from J, the junction contained 9 bases not matched to a gene. This clonotype was obtained from a man in his forties or fifties with active COVID-19. The chain carries TRBV4-3 and TRBJ2-2, with TRBD2 identical over 11 bases. Source material: peripheral blood. In DNA, the CDR3 is TGCGCCAGCAGCCGGAAACTAGCGGGGGCGATCAACACCGGGGAGCTGTTTTTT. Translating gives CASSRKLAGAINTGELFF.